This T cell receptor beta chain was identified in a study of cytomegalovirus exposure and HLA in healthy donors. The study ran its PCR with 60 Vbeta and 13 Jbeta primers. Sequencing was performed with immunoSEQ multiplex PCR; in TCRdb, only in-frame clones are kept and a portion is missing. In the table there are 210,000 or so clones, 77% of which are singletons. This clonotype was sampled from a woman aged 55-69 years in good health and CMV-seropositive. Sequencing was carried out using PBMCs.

The CDR3 region is CASNFNLAGDTQYF. For the CDR3, the DNA is TGTGCCAGCAACTTCAACCTAGCGGGGGATACGCAGTATTTT. This chain connects TRBV7-2 to TRBJ2-3, with 9 bases aligning to TRBD2. Germline V gene lookup returns CDR1 SGHTA and CDR2 FQGNSA. The CDR3 spans 14 residues. The V segment lost 7 bases and the J segment 6 bases; nucleotides outside the gene matches: 8.